These T cell receptor beta chains were read from a single sample in a study of beta chain features in type 1 diabetes. Here immunoSEQ multiplex PCR was the method, and the copy in TCRdb shows in-frame clones only, minus some. The sample carries under 400,000 clones, about 14% recorded once. The source material was central memory CD4+ T cells from blood. These receptors were collected from a man aged 30 to 45 in good health. Each CDR3 is given with its conserved first and last residue. The order of the fields is CDR3 protein, CDR3 DNA, clone size, V gene, J gene, D gene. A D gene is named only where the DNA matches it firmly. Clone size is not always given. Where it is, it says once, few, many or a class for expanded clones.

CASSYPPGGVAETQYF,TGTGCCAGCAGTTACCCGCCCGGGGGGGTGGCAGAGACCCAGTACTTC,few,TRBV6-5,TRBJ2-5,TRBD2
CARKSGRPLREQFF,TGTGCCAGAAAAAGCGGGAGGCCTCTCCGTGAGCAGTTCTTC,.,TRBV5-3,TRBJ2-1,TRBD2
CASSQDFREQYF,TGTGCCAGCAGCCAAGATTTTCGCGAGCAGTACTTC,.,TRBV14,TRBJ2-7,.
CASSSPGQGGGSDSPLHF,TGTGCCAGCAGTAGCCCCGGACAGGGAGGGGGATCGGATTCACCCCTCCACTTT,many,TRBV28,TRBJ1-6,TRBD1
CASMMEIQYF,TGTGCCAGCATGATGGAAATTCAGTACTTC,many,TRBV6-1,TRBJ2-4,.
CAIKPGQGEKLFF,TGTGCCATCAAGCCGGGACAGGGGGAAAAACTGTTTTTT,few,TRBV10-3,TRBJ1-4,TRBD1
CASSQDSLETQYF,TGTGCCAGCAGCCAGGACAGCCTAGAGACCCAGTACTTC,.,TRBV11-3,TRBJ2-5,.
CASSLYWDTQNTEAFF,TGCGCCAGCAGCCTATACTGGGACACCCAGAACACTGAAGCTTTCTTT,few,TRBV4-1,TRBJ1-1,.
CASSDWGGTEAFF,TGTGCCAGCAGCGATTGGGGGGGCACTGAAGCTTTCTTT,few,TRBV6-6,TRBJ1-1,.
CASRRGRDTEAFF,TGTGCCAGCAGAAGGGGGCGGGACACTGAAGCTTTCTTT,few,TRBV27,TRBJ1-1,TRBD1
CASSFKASGDVAKNIQYF,TGTGCCAGCAGCTTTAAGGCTAGCGGGGATGTAGCCAAAAACATTCAGTACTTC,once,TRBV5-4,TRBJ2-4,TRBD2
CASSAYAPSGGAGTGELFF,TGTGCCAGCAGCGCCTACGCTCCTAGCGGGGGGGCGGGGACCGGGGAGCTGTTTTTT,.,TRBV9,TRBJ2-2,TRBD2
CASSWSSGSHEQFF,TGTGCCAGCAGTTGGTCTAGCGGGAGTCATGAGCAGTTCTTC,few,TRBV6-1,TRBJ2-1,TRBD2
CAITSVDTQYF,TGTGCCATCACTTCCGTAGATACGCAGTATTTT,.,TRBV7-9,TRBJ2-3,.
CASSQANGYEQYF,TGCGCCAGCAGCCAAGCTAATGGGTACGAGCAGTACTTC,.,TRBV4-3,TRBJ2-7,.
CASSVVLDSPLHF,TGTGCCAGCAGCGTAGTGCTCGACAGCCCCCTCCACTTT,few,TRBV9,TRBJ1-6,.
CASSLGAANTGELFF,TGCGCCAGCAGCTTGGGTGCGGCCAACACCGGGGAGCTGTTTTTT,few,TRBV5-1,TRBJ2-2,.
CASSGKGQYNEQFF,TGTGCCAGCAGCGGGAAGGGACAGTACAATGAGCAGTTCTTC,.,TRBV5-4,TRBJ2-1,TRBD1
CASSVGTGPSNYGYTF,TGTGCCAGCAGCGTCGGGACAGGGCCCTCTAACTATGGCTACACCTTC,.,TRBV9,TRBJ1-2,TRBD1
CAWSKSASTDTQYF,TGTGCCTGGTCGAAGTCCGCTAGCACAGATACGCAGTATTTT,.,TRBV30,TRBJ2-3,.